Below are 25 T cell receptor beta chains sequenced from a single sample in a study of neurological immune-mediated disorders. TCRdb re-called the 5' RACE reads with MiXCR, one entry per CDR3 protein. In the table there are over 35,000 distinct CDR3 sequences, 2.5% of which are singletons. Sequenced sample: PBMCs. Every receptor here comes from a man aged 50 or older with multiple sclerosis.

This clonotype has ten or more counts. The rearrangement links TRBV7-2 to TRBJ2-1; D is ambiguous. Trimming cost V 1 base and J 8 bases, with 3 bases left between them. Germline CDR1 and CDR2: SGHTA and FQGNSA. There are 11 residues in the CDR3. The DNA of the CDR3 is TGTGCCAGCAGCTTAGTTGATGAGCAGTTCTTC. The encoded protein is CASSLVDEQFF.

Many counts were recorded for this clonotype. The genes are TRBV3-1 and TRBJ2-1; 8 bases map to TRBD1. V lost 0 bases to trimming and J lost 4 bases; unmatched junction nucleotides: 5. CDR3 length: 16 amino acids. Germline-derived CDR1 and CDR2 are LGHDT and YNNKEL (reference sequence). In nucleotides, the CDR3 is TGTGCCAGCAGCCAAGATGGACAGGGTCAATACAATGAGCAGTTCTTC. This codes for CASSQDGQGQYNEQFF.

Ten or more counts support this clonotype. The rearrangement links TRBV2 to TRBJ2-1; D not certain. The V gene lost 3 bases and the J gene lost 4 bases, with 1 base spanning the gap. This CDR3 has 11 residues. Germline lookup yields CDR1 SNHLY and CDR2 FYNNEI. The CDR3 region has the DNA TGTGCCAGCAGTGAGTACAATGAGCAGTTCTTC. Amino acids: CASSEYNEQFF. The full variable domain, rest sourced from reference TRBV2 and TRBJ2-1, is EPEVTQTPSHQVTQMGQEVILRCVPISNHLYFYWYRQILGQKVEFLVSFYNNEISEKSEIFDDQFSVERPDGSNFTLKIRSTKLEDSAMYFCASSEYNEQFFGPGTRLTVL.

This clonotype has ten or more counts. The junction departs from germline at one end; a sequencing error may be responsible. The chain recombines TRBV25-1 with TRBJ1-5; D gene uncertain. The CDR3 consists of 10 residues. Germline V gene data show CDR1 as MGHDK and CDR2 as SYGVNS. The CDR3 nucleotides are TGTGCCAGCAGTGAGGGAAACCAGAATTTT. Translation: CASSEGNQNF.

This clonotype was counted many times. The chain combines TRBV14 with TRBJ1-2; D gene uncertain. Germline-derived CDR1 and CDR2 are SGHDN and FVKESK. V was shortened by 2 bases and J by 9 bases, with 10 bases between the two germline ends. The length of the CDR3 is 12 residues. Here the CDR3 reads CASSQLQLSYTF. In DNA, the CDR3 is TGTGCCAGCAGCCAATTACAGCTTAGCTACACCTTC.

This clonotype was picked up many times. The genes are TRBV15 and TRBJ1-4, with a possible D match to TRBD1 (5 bases). The CDR3 length is 13 residues. CDR1 is LNHNV and CDR2 is YYDKDF in the germline V gene (reference sequence). The V and J ends lost 4 bases and 8 bases respectively, with 11 bases between them. The CDR3 DNA sequence: TGTGCCACCAGCAACGGTAGGGGCGAAAAACTGTTTTTT. It specifies CATSNGRGEKLFF.

This clonotype was found many times. The chain couples TRBV6-1 to TRBJ1-2, with D hard to call. The CDR3 runs 11 residues. Germline CDR1 is MNHNS and CDR2 is SASEGT. V gave up 6 bases and J gave up 4 bases, with 6 bases separating them. The DNA for the CDR3 is TGTGCCAGCAGCCGGGGCTATGGCTACACCTTC. Its protein is CASSRGYGYTF.

This clonotype was picked up many times. The chain recombines TRBV18 with TRBJ2-3, with D possibly being TRBD1 (6 bases). The CDR3 length is 13 residues. Germline CDR1 reads KGHSH; CDR2 reads LQKENI. V was trimmed by 0 bases and J by 5 bases, leaving 6 bases between them. The CDR3 DNA reads TGTGCCAGCTCACCACCAGGGGGAGATACGCAGTATTTT. Translated: CASSPPGGDTQYF.

There are many counts of this clonotype. This chain links TRBV7-9 with TRBJ2-7; maybe TRBD1 (5 bases). V was pared by 6 bases and J by 6 bases, with 18 bases between. Germline V gene sequence: CDR1 SEHNR, CDR2 FQNEAQ (reference sequence). CDR3 length: 14 residues. Written as DNA, the CDR3 is TGTGCCAGCAGTAGGCCCGGGCCCCAGGGCGAGCAGTACTTC. Translating gives CASSRPGPQGEQYF.

This clonotype was picked up many times. V gene TRBV20-1 combines with J gene TRBJ2-5; TRBD2 agrees at 8 bases. The CDR3 sequence is 14 residues long. Germline CDR1 and CDR2: DFQATT and SNEGSKA (reference sequence). V lost 3 bases to trimming and J lost 3 bases; unmatched junction nucleotides: 6. Here the CDR3 DNA reads TGCAGTGCTAGTGTCGGGGGGGTGGAAGAGACCCAGTACTTC. This translates into CSASVGGVEETQYF.

This clonotype was observed many times. The chain employs TRBV5-1 and TRBJ1-3; no clear D gene. Germline CDR1 and CDR2: SGHRS and YFSETQ. The CDR3 is made up of 14 amino acids. V lost 4 bases and J lost 1, with 9 bases in between. The CDR3 protein is CASSPRGSGNTIYF. Written as DNA, the CDR3 is TGCGCCAGCAGCCCGAGAGGGTCTGGAAACACCATATATTTT. Full variable domain (remainder filled in from reference TRBV5-1 and TRBJ1-3): KAGVTQTPRYLIKTRGQQVTLSCSPISGHRSVSWYQQTPGQGLQFLFEYFSETQRNKGNFPGRFSGRQFSNSRSEMNVSTLELGDSALYLCASSPRGSGNTIYFGEGSWLTVV.

This clonotype was counted many times. The chain carries TRBV7-9 and TRBJ2-2, with 7 bases identical to TRBD2. The CDR3 is 13 residues long. The ends lost 5 bases at V and 6 bases at J; junction bases unmatched: 3. Per the germline V gene, CDR1 is SEHNR and CDR2 is FQNEAQ (reference sequence). The chain's CDR3 is CASSLLASGELFF. CDR3 nucleotide sequence: TGTGCCAGCAGCCTACTAGCGTCCGGGGAGCTGTTTTTT.

This clonotype was seen at least ten times. The V and J genes are TRBV7-2 and TRBJ2-3, with 8 bases identical to TRBD2. With V trimmed by 5 bases and J by 6 bases, 10 bases remained unmatched. This CDR3 region has 15 residues. Germline V gene lookup returns CDR1 SGHTA and CDR2 FQGNSA. The CDR3 region is CASSLRRGAPDTQYF. In nucleotides, the CDR3 is TGTGCCAGCAGCCTACGGCGGGGGGCCCCGGATACGCAGTATTTT.

This clonotype was detected ten times or more. The chain recombines TRBV7-9 with TRBJ1-6; perhaps TRBD1 as D (5 bases). The CDR3 covers 17 residues. Germline V lookup: CDR1 SEHNR, CDR2 FQNEAQ (reference sequence). V dropped 4 bases and J dropped 0 bases, with 13 bases sitting between them. CDR3 sequence: CASSSGLESSYNSPLHF. In DNA form, the CDR3 reads TGTGCCAGCAGCTCGGGACTGGAGAGCTCCTATAATTCACCCCTCCACTTT.

This clonotype was counted many times. J is TRBJ2-3 and V is TRBV7-3; TRBD1 aligns across 8 bases. V shed 5 bases, J shed 0 bases, and the junction held 4 bases outside the gene matches. Germline V gives CDR1 SGHTA, CDR2 FQGTGA. The CDR3 runs to 15 residues. CDR3 bases: TGTGCCAGCAGCCAAGGACAGGGCAGCACAGATACGCAGTATTTT. This codes for CASSQGQGSTDTQYF.

This clonotype was seen many times. The chain uses TRBV28 and TRBJ1-1, with a tentative D call TRBD1 (6 bases). The CDR3 has 15 amino acids. Between the trimmed V and J ends, which lost 5 bases and 1 base, there was a span of 14 bases. Per germline, CDR1 MDHEN and CDR2 SYDVKM. The CDR3 DNA reads as TGTGCCAGCAGTCCCCGACAGGAGACGAACACTGAAGCTTTCTTT. It specifies CASSPRQETNTEAFF.

This clonotype was counted at least ten times. The chain joins TRBV12-3 or TRBV12-4 to TRBJ1-1; D is ambiguous. This CDR3 has 13 residues. Trimming left V 3 bases short and J 6 bases short, with 11 bases between. This chain's CDR3 is CASSFLLYAEAFF. The CDR3 region has the DNA TGTGCCAGCAGTTTTCTCCTTTACGCTGAAGCTTTCTTT.

This clonotype has at least ten counts. The rearrangement uses TRBV3-1 and TRBJ2-3; D may be TRBD1 (5 bases). Germline V gives CDR1 LGHDT, CDR2 YNNKEL (reference sequence). The CDR3 has 13 residues. Trimming removed 6 bases at V and 3 bases at J, with 10 bases between. CDR3 sequence (DNA): TGTGCCAGCAGGGGGCTTCGGACAGATACGCAGTATTTT. This translates into CASRGLRTDTQYF.

At least ten counts were recorded for this clonotype. The chain uses TRBV5-6 and TRBJ2-1; D is perhaps TRBD1 (5 bases). The CDR3 is 15 residues long. Germline V gives CDR1 SGHDT, CDR2 YYEEEE. V gave up 1 base and J gave up 2 bases, with 10 bases separating them. This CDR3 is CASSLQGNPYNEQFF. The CDR3, as DNA: TGTGCCAGCAGCTTGCAGGGAAATCCCTACAATGAGCAGTTCTTC.

This clonotype was counted at least ten times. The CDR3 bases are TGTGCCAGCAGTCAATGGACTAGTAGCACAGATACGCAGTATTTT. It specifies CASSQWTSSTDTQYF. This chain uses TRBV6-6 with TRBJ2-3; 7 bases are shared with TRBD2. Trimming took 5 bases from V and 0 from J; bases not matched to a gene: 5. CDR3 size: 15 residues. Germline assignment: CDR1 MNHNY and CDR2 SVGAGI (reference sequence).

This clonotype was found many times. The chain recombines TRBV12-3 or TRBV12-4 with TRBJ1-1, with D tentatively TRBD1 (5 bases). CDR3 length: 12 amino acids. The ends were cut back, 8 bases at V and 5 bases at J, with 12 bases in the middle. Here the CDR3 DNA reads TGTGCCAGCCTTTCCGGGGGAACTGAAGCTTTCTTT. Amino acids: CASLSGGTEAFF.

This clonotype has a count of ten or more. The chain combines TRBV7-2 with TRBJ2-7, with D possibly being TRBD2 (6 bases). This CDR3 spans 15 amino acids. In germline, CDR1 is SGHTA, CDR2 FQGNSA. Trimming cost V 5 bases and J 0 bases, with 14 bases left between them. The DNA for the CDR3 is TGTGCCAGCAGCCAAGGGACTGCCAGCTCCTACGAGCAGTACTTC. It translates to CASSQGTASSYEQYF.

Ten or more counts support this clonotype. The junction differs from germline at one of its ends, possibly a read error. This sequence joins TRBV6-5 and TRBJ1-5; 12 nucleotides match TRBD1. The CDR3 extends over 16 amino acids. The V gene's germline CDR1 is MNHEY and CDR2 SVGAGI. DNA for the CDR3: TGTGCCAGCAGTAGAACCGGGACAGGGGGCGCGCAGCCCCAGAATTTT. It yields the protein CASSRTGTGGAQPQNF.

The gene calls are TRBV10-2 and TRBJ1-1; tentatively, D is TRBD1 (6 bases). Between the trimmed V and J ends, which lost 6 bases and 4 bases, there was a span of 12 bases. The CDR3 runs to 13 residues. The germline V gene encodes CDR1 WSHSY and CDR2 SAAADI. The CDR3 is CASRRGEGTEAFF. The CDR3 nucleotides are TGCGCCAGCAGGAGGGGGGAGGGCACTGAAGCTTTCTTT.

The sample holds many counts of this clonotype. The J gene is TRBJ2-3, the V gene TRBV7-2; 8 nucleotides agree with TRBD1. Germline CDR1 SGHTA, CDR2 FQGNSA. There are 16 residues in the CDR3. The ends lost 0 bases at V and 1 base at J; junction bases unmatched: 3. CDR3 DNA: TGTGCCAGCAGCTTAGCCTTGACAGGGGGCACAGATACGCAGTATTTT. Its translation is CASSLALTGGTDTQYF.